This T cell receptor (beta chain) was captured in a study of blood T cell repertoires in COVID-19. In the study overall: From the United States, Italy and Spain came samples of acute and convalescent COVID-19. T cells, B-cell-depleted T cells, or PBMCs supplied cDNA or gDNA.

Measured with immunoSEQ multiplex PCR; TCRdb has only the in-frame clones, and not every one. The sample includes fewer than 250,000 clones, around 82% of them seen just once. The CDR3 extends over 13 amino acids. Germline V gives CDR1 LGHDT, CDR2 YNNKEL (reference sequence). Trimming stripped 4 bases from V and 4 bases from J, with 11 bases between. This TCR came from a woman between 65 and 79 years old with acute or convalescent COVID-19. Sequenced input: peripheral blood. This chain links TRBV3-1 (or the pseudogene TRBV3-2) with TRBJ2-7; no reliable D call. CDR3 loop: CASSLYSRYEQYF. CDR3 coding DNA: TGTGCCAGCAGCCTTTATTCCAGGTACGAGCAGTACTTC.